This T cell receptor beta chain emerged from a study of human T cells and chemical hapten exposure. Points from the study as a whole: Since the donors had alopecia, their immune response may not be the same as that of healthy people. Versus controls, expanded TCRs had significantly more large CDR3 similarity clusters.

Regarding time point: patch test 1, 2 weeks after DPC sensitization. Noted treatment: therapeutic diphenylcyclopropenone sensitization with weekly scalp DPC. The template was total RNA from unfractionated whole blood. CDR1 and CDR2 (germline): MDHEN, SYDVKM. The CDR3 sequence is 17 residues long. V lost 4 bases and J lost 9; bases outside the gene matches: 12. In its sample, this clonotype was seen many times. Its antigen remains unknown. It was the library that attached unique molecular identifiers to individual cDNA molecules. Using its own MiXCR run on the RACE reads, TCRdb lists one record per CDR3 protein. The sample lists some 91,000 distinct CDR3 sequences; around 12% were seen once.

This clonotype was sampled from a woman in her thirties or forties with alopecia areata. Some clones in this sample may be carry-over from other donors' samples. The chain couples TRBV28 to TRBJ2-1, with 13 bases fitting TRBD2. The material was whole blood, obtained in connection with sensitization to the hapten diphenylcyclopropenone (DPC). The DNA of the CDR3 is TGTGCCAGCAGTTGGGACAGGGGACTAGCGGGGCGCGGTGAGCAGTTCTTC. It encodes CASSWDRGLAGRGEQFF.